This is a list of T cell receptor beta chains from one sample in a study of blood T cell repertoires in COVID-19. The repertoire was sequenced with immunoSEQ multiplex PCR; TCRdb's copy has only in-frame clones and lacks some. The sample lists approximately 220,000 clones; roughly 83% were seen once. The specimen sequenced was peripheral blood. These TCRs come from a middle-aged man with acute or convalescent COVID-19. Both conserved end residues are part of each CDR3. A D gene is named only where the DNA matches it firmly. Clone size appears in some rows only: once, few, many, or a class for an expanded clone.

D gene: TRBD2; CDR3 length: 15; clone size: -; V gene: TRBV5-1; J gene: TRBJ2-4; CDR3 DNA: TGCGCCAGCAGCTTGTATGGCGCGGGAGACAGCATTCAGTACTTC; CDR3 protein: CASSLYGAGDSIQYF
D gene: -; CDR3 length: 15; clone size: -; V gene: TRBV4-3; J gene: TRBJ2-3; CDR3 DNA: TGCGCCAGCAGCCAAGATCTAGGGGGAAGGGATACGCAGTATTTT; CDR3 protein: CASSQDLGGRDTQYF
D gene: TRBD2; CDR3 length: 14; clone size: -; V gene: TRBV7-2; J gene: TRBJ2-7; CDR3 DNA: TGTGCCAGCAGCTTAAGCGGGGCAACCCGTGAGCAGTACTTC; CDR3 protein: CASSLSGATREQYF
D gene: -; CDR3 length: 14; clone size: -; V gene: TRBV5-4; J gene: TRBJ2-5; CDR3 DNA: TGTGCCAGCAGCTTGAGGGGTGACCAAGAGACCCAGTACTTC; CDR3 protein: CASSLRGDQETQYF
D gene: TRBD2; CDR3 length: 14; clone size: -; V gene: TRBV25-1; J gene: TRBJ2-1; CDR3 DNA: TGTGCCAGCAGGAGGACTAGCGGACTGGATGAGCAGTTCTTC; CDR3 protein: CASRRTSGLDEQFF
D gene: -; CDR3 length: 13; clone size: -; V gene: TRBV19; J gene: TRBJ1-5; CDR3 DNA: TGTGCCAGTAGTACACAGGCTAATCAGCCCCAGCATTTT; CDR3 protein: CASSTQANQPQHF
D gene: -; CDR3 length: 13; clone size: -; V gene: TRBV7-3; J gene: TRBJ2-1; CDR3 DNA: TGTGCCAGCAGGGACTCCCTCGAGAATGAGCAGTTCTTC; CDR3 protein: CASRDSLENEQFF
D gene: -; CDR3 length: 15; clone size: -; V gene: TRBV6-5; J gene: TRBJ1-6; CDR3 DNA: TGTGCCAGCAGTTACGTTTGGGGGGAGAATTCACCCCTCCACTTT; CDR3 protein: CASSYVWGENSPLHF
D gene: -; CDR3 length: 11; clone size: -; V gene: TRBV5-4; J gene: TRBJ1-1; CDR3 DNA: TGTGCCAGCAGCAGCCGAACTGAAGCTTTCTTT; CDR3 protein: CASSSRTEAFF
D gene: -; CDR3 length: 13; clone size: -; V gene: TRBV27; J gene: TRBJ1-2; CDR3 DNA: TGTGCCAGCAGCTCGGGGATTAGCTATGGCTACACCTTC; CDR3 protein: CASSSGISYGYTF
D gene: -; CDR3 length: 18; clone size: -; V gene: TRBV5-3; J gene: TRBJ1-2; CDR3 DNA: TGTGCCAGAAGCCGGGGACCCTACAGGGTTGTTTGGGACTATGGCTACACCTTC; CDR3 protein: CARSRGPYRVVWDYGYTF
D gene: -; CDR3 length: 13; clone size: -; V gene: TRBV9; J gene: TRBJ1-1; CDR3 DNA: TGTGCCAGCAGCGCTGGGGGGGGGATTGAAGCTTTCTTT; CDR3 protein: CASSAGGGIEAFF
D gene: -; CDR3 length: 15; clone size: -; V gene: TRBV11-2; J gene: TRBJ1-3; CDR3 DNA: TGTGCCAGCAGCCCAGGGGTCTTCTCTGGAAACACCATATATTTT; CDR3 protein: CASSPGVFSGNTIYF
D gene: -; CDR3 length: 15; clone size: -; V gene: TRBV4-1; J gene: TRBJ1-3; CDR3 DNA: TGCGCCAGCAGCCAAGATGCGCGGGGCGGAAACACCATATATTTT; CDR3 protein: CASSQDARGGNTIYF
D gene: -; CDR3 length: 15; clone size: -; V gene: TRBV29-1; J gene: TRBJ2-5; CDR3 DNA: TGCAGCGTTGATGGAGCGGGCGCAGGTTTAGAGACCCAGTACTTC; CDR3 protein: CSVDGAGAGLETQYF
D gene: -; CDR3 length: 15; clone size: -; V gene: TRBV5-1; J gene: TRBJ1-6; CDR3 DNA: TGCGCCAGCAGCTTTGACGGACAGACCAATTCACCCCTCCACTTT; CDR3 protein: CASSFDGQTNSPLHF
D gene: -; CDR3 length: 13; clone size: -; V gene: TRBV5-5; J gene: TRBJ2-7; CDR3 DNA: TGTGCCAGCAGCCCCCGGGAGCCCTACGAGCAGTACTTC; CDR3 protein: CASSPREPYEQYF
D gene: -; CDR3 length: 15; clone size: -; V gene: TRBV5-8; J gene: TRBJ1-2; CDR3 DNA: TGTGCCAGCAGCTTGGTTCGCGGGAAAAACTATGGCTACACCTTC; CDR3 protein: CASSLVRGKNYGYTF
D gene: -; CDR3 length: 13; clone size: few; V gene: TRBV19; J gene: TRBJ1-1; CDR3 DNA: TGTGCCAGTAGGCCTACAGGGAACACTGAAGCTTTCTTT; CDR3 protein: CASRPTGNTEAFF
D gene: TRBD2; CDR3 length: 15; clone size: once; V gene: TRBV20-1; J gene: TRBJ2-7; CDR3 DNA: TGCAGTGCTGGTGGCCCTAGCGGGAGGCGGTACGAGCAGTACTTC; CDR3 protein: CSAGGPSGRRYEQYF
D gene: TRBD1; CDR3 length: 12; clone size: -; V gene: TRBV28; J gene: TRBJ1-5; CDR3 DNA: TGTGCCAGTGGACAGGTTCGACAGCCCCAGCATTTT; CDR3 protein: CASGQVRQPQHF
D gene: TRBD1; CDR3 length: 14; clone size: -; V gene: TRBV5-1; J gene: TRBJ1-2; CDR3 DNA: TGCGCCAGCAGCAGGACAGGGTTGAACTATGGCTACACCTTC; CDR3 protein: CASSRTGLNYGYTF
D gene: -; CDR3 length: 14; clone size: -; V gene: TRBV6-5; J gene: TRBJ2-7; CDR3 DNA: TGTGCCACTTCTTTTTGGGGGGGCGAATACGAGCAGTACTTC; CDR3 protein: CATSFWGGEYEQYF
D gene: TRBD1; CDR3 length: 15; clone size: -; V gene: TRBV27; J gene: TRBJ1-4; CDR3 DNA: TGTGCCAGCAAATCATCCAGGACAGGGAGTGAAAAACTGTTTTTT; CDR3 protein: CASKSSRTGSEKLFF
D gene: -; CDR3 length: 15; clone size: -; V gene: TRBV19; J gene: TRBJ1-5; CDR3 DNA: TGTGCCAGTACCCAGACTGGAGCCCGCAATCAGCCCCAGCATTTT; CDR3 protein: CASTQTGARNQPQHF
D gene: TRBD1; CDR3 length: 13; clone size: -; V gene: TRBV25-1; J gene: TRBJ2-5; CDR3 DNA: TGTGCCAGCAGTCACAGGGGGCGTGAGACCCAGTACTTC; CDR3 protein: CASSHRGRETQYF
D gene: -; CDR3 length: 16; clone size: -; V gene: TRBV11-2; J gene: TRBJ1-6; CDR3 DNA: TGTGCCAGCAGCCTCTCGACAGGCCCCTATAATTCACCCCTCCACTTT; CDR3 protein: CASSLSTGPYNSPLHF
D gene: -; CDR3 length: 11; clone size: few; V gene: TRBV9; J gene: TRBJ1-3; CDR3 DNA: TGTGCCAGCGGCGGGGGAGACACCATATATTTT; CDR3 protein: CASGGGDTIYF
D gene: -; CDR3 length: 14; clone size: -; V gene: TRBV25-1; J gene: TRBJ1-2; CDR3 DNA: TGTGCCAGCAGTGAAAGGTCCTTTCAGGCTGGCTACACCTTC; CDR3 protein: CASSERSFQAGYTF
D gene: -; CDR3 length: 14; clone size: -; V gene: TRBV19; J gene: TRBJ1-1; CDR3 DNA: TGTGCCAGTAGTATGGGTCAGCTAGGGGATGAAGCTTTCTTT; CDR3 protein: CASSMGQLGDEAFF
D gene: TRBD1; CDR3 length: 13; clone size: -; V gene: TRBV6-5; J gene: TRBJ1-2; CDR3 DNA: TGTGCCAGCAGATATACAGGGGAAGATGGCTACACCTTC; CDR3 protein: CASRYTGEDGYTF
D gene: TRBD2; CDR3 length: 15; clone size: -; V gene: TRBV10-3; J gene: TRBJ2-7; CDR3 DNA: TGTGCCATCAGTGACCCCGGGACTAGTAGGGACGAGCAGTACTTC; CDR3 protein: CAISDPGTSRDEQYF
D gene: -; CDR3 length: 13; clone size: once; V gene: TRBV7-3; J gene: TRBJ1-1; CDR3 DNA: TGTGCCAGCAGCTTAAGTGGCGGAACTGAAGCTTTCTTT; CDR3 protein: CASSLSGGTEAFF
D gene: TRBD1; CDR3 length: 17; clone size: -; V gene: TRBV7-2; J gene: TRBJ2-3; CDR3 DNA: TGTGCCAGCAGCCAAATCCTCCGGGACAGGGAGCCAGATACGCAGTATTTT; CDR3 protein: CASSQILRDREPDTQYF
D gene: -; CDR3 length: 15; clone size: -; V gene: TRBV14; J gene: TRBJ1-6; CDR3 DNA: TGTGCCAGCAGCCATCAGGACTCCTATAATTCACCCCTCCACTTT; CDR3 protein: CASSHQDSYNSPLHF
D gene: TRBD1; CDR3 length: 17; clone size: -; V gene: TRBV19; J gene: TRBJ1-5; CDR3 DNA: TGTGCCAGTAGTATACGACAGGGACAACCGAGCAATCAGCCCCAGCATTTT; CDR3 protein: CASSIRQGQPSNQPQHF
D gene: TRBD2; CDR3 length: 15; clone size: -; V gene: TRBV11-2; J gene: TRBJ2-7; CDR3 DNA: TGTGCCAGCAGCTCCGGACTAGCGGATACCTACGAGCAGTACTTC; CDR3 protein: CASSSGLADTYEQYF
D gene: TRBD1; CDR3 length: 15; clone size: -; V gene: TRBV6-5; J gene: TRBJ1-6; CDR3 DNA: TGTGCCAGCAGTTACTTGGGACAGGGATTTTCACCCCTCCACTTT; CDR3 protein: CASSYLGQGFSPLHF
D gene: TRBD1; CDR3 length: 13; clone size: -; V gene: TRBV2; J gene: TRBJ2-2; CDR3 DNA: TGTGCCAGCAGTGGACAGGGGTTCGGGGAGCTGTTTTTT; CDR3 protein: CASSGQGFGELFF
D gene: -; CDR3 length: 16; clone size: -; V gene: TRBV9; J gene: TRBJ1-1; CDR3 DNA: TGTGCCAGCAGCGGGTTAAGGGGGGGATTGAACACTGAAGCTTTCTTT; CDR3 protein: CASSGLRGGLNTEAFF
D gene: -; CDR3 length: 15; clone size: -; V gene: TRBV10-3; J gene: TRBJ2-7; CDR3 DNA: TGTGCCATCAGTGACCCCGGCGACAGCGCCTACGAGCAGTACTTC; CDR3 protein: CAISDPGDSAYEQYF
D gene: -; CDR3 length: 13; clone size: -; V gene: TRBV5-1; J gene: TRBJ1-4; CDR3 DNA: TGCGCCAGCCACCAGACAGGCGATGAAAAACTGTTTTTT; CDR3 protein: CASHQTGDEKLFF
D gene: -; CDR3 length: 13; clone size: -; V gene: TRBV4-3; J gene: TRBJ1-6; CDR3 DNA: TGCGCCAGCAGCCAAGATGAGGGCCCCACCCTCCACTTT; CDR3 protein: CASSQDEGPTLHF